These 16 T cell receptor beta chains originate from one sample sequenced in a study of cytomegalovirus exposure and HLA in healthy donors. Primers for the PCR totalled 60 Vbeta and 13 Jbeta. Assay used: immunoSEQ multiplex PCR; TCRdb lists only in-frame clones, some missing. The sample includes about 120,000 clones. Specimen: PBMCs. The origin of the receptors is a man aged 25-45 years in good health and CMV-seronegative.

The chain carries TRBV6-5 and TRBJ1-1; maybe TRBD1 (6 bases). CDR3 length: 12 amino acids. V shed 7 bases and J shed 3 bases, with 9 bases lying between them. Germline CDR1 and CDR2: MNHEY and SVGAGI. The CDR3 spells CASMRGHTEAFF. The CDR3 DNA reads TGTGCCAGCATGCGGGGGCACACTGAAGCTTTCTTT.

This rearrangement joins TRBV5-1 to TRBJ2-2, with 8 nucleotides matching TRBD1. CDR1 and CDR2 (germline): SGHRS, YFSETQ. V gave up 0 bases and J gave up 6 bases; unmatched junction bases: 4. The CDR3 length is 15 residues. For the CDR3, the DNA is TGCGCCAGCAGCTTGGAGGGACAGGCTGCCGGGGAGCTGTTTTTT. It specifies CASSLEGQAAGELFF.

The genes are TRBV28 and TRBJ1-6, with D possibly TRBD1 on 6 matching bases. This CDR3 is built from 15 residues. Between the trimmed V and J ends, which lost 6 bases and 6 bases, there was a span of 15 bases. Germline values: CDR1 MDHEN, CDR2 SYDVKM. CDR3 amino acids: CASSPSTGGNSPLHF. CDR3 nucleotides: TGTGCCAGCAGCCCTTCGACAGGAGGTAATTCACCCCTCCACTTT.

V gene TRBV6-1 combines with J gene TRBJ2-3; no firm D call. V was shortened by 2 bases and J by 0 bases, with 15 bases between the two germline ends. CDR1 MNHNS and CDR2 SASEGT come from the germline V gene. This CDR3 contains 17 residues. The chain's CDR3 is CASSELSLGASTDTQYF. The CDR3 bases are TGTGCCAGCAGTGAACTTTCCTTAGGAGCCAGCACAGATACGCAGTATTTT.

The rearrangement joins TRBV10-3 to TRBJ2-3, with 7 bases that match TRBD2. The CDR3 spans 16 residues. Trimming removed 4 bases from V and 4 bases from J; junction bases left unmatched: 11. Germline V gene sequence: CDR1 ENHRY, CDR2 SYGVKD. This chain's CDR3 is CAISGGGGAHADTQYF. Written as DNA, the CDR3 is TGTGCCATCAGTGGTGGCGGGGGAGCCCATGCAGATACGCAGTATTTT.

The V gene is TRBV28, the J gene TRBJ1-6; D perhaps matches TRBD1 (5 bases). CDR3 size: 16 residues. The ends were cut back, 11 bases at V and 0 bases at J, with 17 bases in the middle. CDR1 is MDHEN and CDR2 is SYDVKM in the germline V gene. The DNA for the CDR3 is TGTGCCTCCAGGCGGGGGTTCGGCTCCTATAATTCACCCCTCCACTTT. Protein product: CASRRGFGSYNSPLHF.

The rearrangement links TRBV7-9 to TRBJ2-7; 7 bases fit TRBD1. Germline-derived CDR1 and CDR2 are SEHNR and FQNEAQ (reference sequence). V was clipped by 5 bases and J by 5 bases; unmatched bases: 9. This CDR3 spans 14 amino acids. CDR3 bases: TGTGCCAGCAGCCGGACAGGAGGAGGCCACGAGCAGTACTTC. The encoded protein is CASSRTGGGHEQYF.

CDR3 loop: CASSLAPDRAGYTF. CDR3 bases: TGCGCCAGCAGCTTGGCCCCGGACAGGGCTGGCTACACCTTC. The genes are TRBV5-1 and TRBJ1-2; TRBD1 agrees at 8 bases. Trimming removed 0 bases from V and 7 bases from J; junction bases left unmatched: 5. The CDR3 is 14 amino acids. Germline-derived CDR1 and CDR2 are SGHRS and YFSETQ.

The chain links TRBV12-5 to TRBJ2-5; 12 bases are a match to TRBD2. The CDR3 loop spans 14 amino acids. V lost 4 bases and J lost 10; bases outside the gene matches: 7. Per germline, CDR1 LGHNT and CDR2 FRNRAP. The CDR3 DNA is TGTGCTAGTGGTTCCCGACTAGCGGGGGCCCACCAGTACTTC. Translation: CASGSRLAGAHQYF.

V is TRBV10-3 and J is TRBJ2-7; 11 positions agree with TRBD1. The CDR3 covers 16 residues. Trimming at V came to 3 bases and at J to 2 bases, leaving 6 bases not matched to a gene. Germline CDR1 reads ENHRY; CDR2 reads SYGVKD. The CDR3 coding sequence is TGTGCCATCAGTGAACCCCCGGGACAGGGGGCCTACGAGCAGTACTTC. Translated, it gives CAISEPPGQGAYEQYF.

The chain carries TRBV6-4 and TRBJ2-3; 8 bases align to TRBD2. After removal of 2 bases from V and 5 bases from J, the junction contained 6 bases not matched to a gene. Germline V CDR1 and CDR2: MRHNA, SNTAGT. This CDR3 region has 15 residues. CDR3 DNA sequence: TGTGCCAGCAGTGACGAGGCGGGGGGTCAAGATACGCAGTATTTT. Translated: CASSDEAGGQDTQYF.

This chain uses TRBV6-1 with TRBJ2-3; 8 bases align to TRBD1. This CDR3 comprises 15 residues. V shed 1 base, J shed 4 bases, and the junction held 4 bases outside the gene matches. CDR1 and CDR2 (germline): MNHNS, SASEGT. DNA for the CDR3: TGTGCCAGCAGTGAAGGGACAGGGCCCCCAGATACGCAGTATTTT. It specifies CASSEGTGPPDTQYF.

This chain connects TRBV15 to TRBJ2-2, with D perhaps TRBD1 (6 bases). V was trimmed by 3 bases and J by 5 bases, leaving 10 bases between them. Per germline, CDR1 LNHNV and CDR2 YYDKDF (reference sequence). The CDR3 contains 14 residues. The DNA of the CDR3 is TGTGCCACCAGCAGGGGCCAGGGGACCGGGGAGCTGTTTTTT. As protein: CATSRGQGTGELFF.

The chain uses TRBV7-2 and TRBJ2-1; 12 positions match TRBD2. After removal of 4 bases from V and 6 bases from J, the junction contained 4 bases not matched to a gene. CDR3 length equals 15 residues. CDR1 and CDR2 from the germline V gene are SGHTA and FQGNSA. The CDR3 reads CASSSPSGGANEQFF. DNA for the CDR3: TGTGCCAGCAGCTCCCCTAGCGGGGGGGCCAATGAGCAGTTCTTC.

This chain connects TRBV7-2 to TRBJ2-5; D might be TRBD1 (5 bases). Trimming shortened V by 2 bases and J by 4 bases, and 8 bases separated the two germline ends. Looked up from germline, CDR1 is SGHTA and CDR2 is FQGNSA. The length of the CDR3 is 13 residues. The DNA of the CDR3 is TGTGCCAGCAGCTTAAGGGGCGCAGAGACCCAGTACTTC. Translating gives CASSLRGAETQYF.

The V call is TRBV2, the J call TRBJ2-7, with D hard to call. Germline V gives CDR1 SNHLY, CDR2 FYNNEI. The length of the CDR3 is 17 residues. Trimming took 2 bases from V and 2 from J, leaving 19 bases between them. The CDR3: CASSELVGTEQTYEQYF. The CDR3 DNA reads TGTGCCAGCAGTGAACTTGTTGGAACAGAGCAAACCTACGAGCAGTACTTC.